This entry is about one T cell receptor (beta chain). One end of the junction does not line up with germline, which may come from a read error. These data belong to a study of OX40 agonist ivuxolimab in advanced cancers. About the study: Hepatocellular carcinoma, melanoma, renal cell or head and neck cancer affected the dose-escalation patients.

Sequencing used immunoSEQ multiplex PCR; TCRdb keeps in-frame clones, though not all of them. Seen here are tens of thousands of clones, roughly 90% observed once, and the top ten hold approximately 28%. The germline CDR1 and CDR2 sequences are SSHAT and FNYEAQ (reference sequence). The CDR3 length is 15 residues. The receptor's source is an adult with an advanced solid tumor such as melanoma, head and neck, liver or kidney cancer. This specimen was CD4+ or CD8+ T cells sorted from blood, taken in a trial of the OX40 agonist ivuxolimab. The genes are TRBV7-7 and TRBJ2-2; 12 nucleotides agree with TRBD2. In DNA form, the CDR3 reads TGTGCTAGCAGCCAAGGGACTAGCGGGACCGGGGAGCTGTTTTTT. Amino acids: CASSQGTSGTGELFF.